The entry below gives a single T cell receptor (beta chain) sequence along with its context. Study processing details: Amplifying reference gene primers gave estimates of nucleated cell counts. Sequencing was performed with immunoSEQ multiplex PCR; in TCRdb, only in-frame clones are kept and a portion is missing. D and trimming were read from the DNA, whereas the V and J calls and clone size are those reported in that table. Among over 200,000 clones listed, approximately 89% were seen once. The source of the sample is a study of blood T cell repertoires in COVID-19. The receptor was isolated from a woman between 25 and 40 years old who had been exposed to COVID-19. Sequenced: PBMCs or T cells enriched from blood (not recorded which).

The CDR3 here is CASSITSLGGTEAFF. As DNA, the CDR3 is TGTGCCAGTAGTATCACATCTTTAGGGGGCACTGAAGCTTTCTTT. V usage is TRBV19 and J usage is TRBJ1-1; TRBD1 might be the D (6 bases). The length of the CDR3 is 15 residues. V gave up 3 bases and J gave up 4 bases, with 15 bases separating them. The germline CDR1 and CDR2 sequences are LNHDA and SQIVND (reference sequence).